The T cell receptor (beta chain) under discussion was sequenced for a study of cytomegalovirus exposure and HLA in healthy donors. The germline V gene has CDR1 MNHEY and CDR2 SMNVEV (reference sequence). V gave up 4 bases and J gave up 4 bases; unmatched junction bases: 8. The CDR3 runs to 15 residues. Notes on the study in general: As was reported, the classifier diagnosed cytomegalovirus status with high specificity and sensitivity. As a later analysis showed, a missense DCLRE1C variant was linked to trimming of TCR beta V- and J-genes. A later analysis revealed that TCR association rates differed between HLA loci, peaking at DRB1 and bottoming out at HLA-C.

It was with 60 Vbeta and 13 Jbeta primers that the PCR ran. Here immunoSEQ multiplex PCR was the method, and the copy in TCRdb shows in-frame clones only, minus some. Of 170,000 or so clones listed, 77% are singletons. As to this clone: What it binds is not known.

Specimen: PBMCs. The V gene is TRBV27, the J gene TRBJ2-7; 9 bases fit TRBD2. The TCR originated in a woman younger than 45 in good health and CMV-seropositive. The CDR3 is CASSSPGTSQYEQYF. CDR3 bases: TGTGCCAGCAGTTCCCCCGGGACTAGCCAGTACGAGCAGTACTTC.